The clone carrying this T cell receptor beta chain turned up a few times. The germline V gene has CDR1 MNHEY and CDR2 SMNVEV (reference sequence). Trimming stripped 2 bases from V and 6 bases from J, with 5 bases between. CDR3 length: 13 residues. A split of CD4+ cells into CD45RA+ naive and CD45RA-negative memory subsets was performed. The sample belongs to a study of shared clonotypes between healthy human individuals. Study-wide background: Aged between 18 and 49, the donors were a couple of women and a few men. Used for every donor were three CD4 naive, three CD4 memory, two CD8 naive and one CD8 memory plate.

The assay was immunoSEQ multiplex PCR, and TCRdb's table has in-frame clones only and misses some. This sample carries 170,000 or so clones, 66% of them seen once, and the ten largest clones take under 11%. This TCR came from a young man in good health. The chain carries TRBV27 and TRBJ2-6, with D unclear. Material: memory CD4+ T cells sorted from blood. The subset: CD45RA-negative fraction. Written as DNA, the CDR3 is TGTGCCAGCAGTTTAAGTGCGGCCAACGTCCTGACTTTC. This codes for CASSLSAANVLTF. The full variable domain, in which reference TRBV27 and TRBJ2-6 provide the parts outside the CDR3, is EAQVTQNPRYLITVTGKKLTVTCSQNMNHEYMSWYRQDPGLGLRQIYYSMNVEVTDKGDVPEGYKVSRKEKRNFPLILESPSPNQTSLYFCASSLSAANVLTFGAGSRLTVL.